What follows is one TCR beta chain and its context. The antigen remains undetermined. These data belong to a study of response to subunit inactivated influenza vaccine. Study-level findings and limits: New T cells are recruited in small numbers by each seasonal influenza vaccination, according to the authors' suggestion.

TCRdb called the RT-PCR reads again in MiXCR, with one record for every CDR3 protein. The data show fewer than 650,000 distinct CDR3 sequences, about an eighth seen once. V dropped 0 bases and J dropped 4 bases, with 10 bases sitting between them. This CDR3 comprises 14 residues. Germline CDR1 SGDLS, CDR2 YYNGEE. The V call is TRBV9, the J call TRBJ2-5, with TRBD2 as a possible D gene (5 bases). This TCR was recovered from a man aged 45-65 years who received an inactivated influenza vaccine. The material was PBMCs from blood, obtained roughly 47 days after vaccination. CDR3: CASSVDPSLETQYF. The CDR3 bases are TGTGCCAGCAGCGTAGATCCTAGCCTAGAGACCCAGTACTTC.